A single TCR beta chain is shown here with its context. Its antigen target is currently unknown. No qualities accompany the bases; no much larger clone lies one base away. The data stem from a study of cytomegalovirus exposure and HLA in healthy donors (dated by TCRdb to about 2017). As for the study more broadly: In an earlier analysis of approximately 500 of the donors, under 300 Gb of sequence data and 117 million unique TCR beta sequences from roughly 200 million T cells were reported. About five DR-DQ haplotypes were handled as single units for association and clustering because linkage in the cohort was strong. Typing coverage differed by locus: A, B, C, DRB1 and DQB1 were typed in roughly 620-630 donors, DQA1 in about 500, DPA1 in around 610, and DPB1 in 472. On average, roughly 250,000 unique TCR beta nucleotide sequences were sequenced per donor among 398 genotyped donors of the cohort, with roughly 20% of those sequences being non-productive. Among the approximately 400 genotyped donors, around 79% belonged to the genetic ancestry cluster associated with self-reported Caucasian donors. Along with the roughly 700-subject first cohort, a separate validation cohort of around 120 different subjects was used. HLA typing included class I and class II loci at four-digit resolution. Donor age, sex, ethnicity and CMV serostatus were compiled together with the repertoire data. Rather than using new phenotypic data, the later analysis identified candidate immune exposures from TCR beta sequences and from how often those sequences occurred across donors. In an earlier analysis of a few hundred of the donors, high-throughput TCR beta sequencing was used to judge whether each TCR beta V gene segment behaved as functional or pseudogenic. The study aimed to test whether signatures of past pathogen exposure could be identified by cataloging public T cell receptors. A later genetic analysis took genome-wide SNP genotypes for 398 of the 666 donors and used that subset as a discovery cohort. Every repertoire in the discovery cohort had been generated on one and the same sequencing platform. A later analysis re-analyzed previously published TCR beta repertoires from roughly 630 donors and added high-resolution HLA genotyping to study TCR occurrence patterns. Approximately 300 gigabases of sequencing data and 70 million to 95 million unique TCR sequences made up an early release that covered approximately 700 HLA-typed donors. High-throughput TCR immunosequencing, statistical association of individual TCRs with disease status, and machine learning were combined to predict cytomegalovirus infection status. Using immunosequencing, the study profiled T cell repertoires from around 680 subjects and related those repertoires to cytomegalovirus serostatus.

The cohort consisted of more than 650 healthy bone marrow donors. At the time of sampling, all cohort members were nominally healthy, though unrecorded immune exposures were likely present. The donor was CMV seropositive and belonged to the group of a few hundred seropositive cohort members. A peripheral blood sample was collected from each donor, and TCR beta sequencing was performed on peripheral blood mononuclear cells. The Qiagen DNeasy Blood Extraction Kit was used to extract genomic DNA from the blood cell samples. The library was built by means of the immunoSEQ multiplex PCR assay. The multiplex PCR relied on a mix of 60 forward primers for TCR Vbeta segments and 13 reverse primers for TCR Jbeta segments. Amplification of the CDR3 region of rearranged TCR beta genes was performed with a multiplex PCR assay on genomic DNA. The amplified TCR beta libraries were sequenced on the Illumina HiSeq System as 87-base-pair reads. From the authors' description of their analysis: A later analysis tallied 80 million to 95 million unique TCR beta chains across the 666 repertoires, and some 12 million of those chains were shared by two or more donors. Raw reads were error-corrected and collapsed into unique sequences with a nearest-neighbor algorithm that merged closely related sequences to remove PCR and sequencing errors. To assign V, D and J gene segments, CDR3 sequences were aligned to IMGT reference sequences. For a sequence to be retained, a match of at least six nucleotides was required to both a V gene segment and a J gene segment. A rearrangement counted as productive if the CDR3 had no stop codons and remained in frame with V and J, and every other rearrangement counted as non-productive. CDR3 was defined according to IMGT convention as the region running from the second conserved V-encoded cysteine to the conserved J-encoded phenylalanine. The earlier analysis of 500 to 750 of the donors excluded any sequence lacking an unambiguous match to a single V gene segment. In an earlier analysis of several hundred of the donors, V segments were called functional above 56.7% productive rearrangements and were called segregating when the between-donor standard deviation exceeded 5%. A statistical classification framework was developed to diagnose cytomegalovirus status using the catalog of TCR beta chain sequences. In a later analysis, V and J genes were assigned by comparing TCR nucleotide sequences against IMGT/GENE-DB human TR gene sequences. Using the TCRdist pipeline, a later analysis assigned CDR3 sequences along with most-parsimonious VDJ recombination scenarios. In a later analysis, each TCR beta chain was defined by its CDR3 amino acid sequence together with its V-gene family, and reads lacking a unique V-gene family were excluded. In a later analysis, 450 to 600 highly shared, low-generation-probability nucleotide sequences were removed to address suspected cross-contamination and a sequencing artifact. A later analysis calculated a clonal expansion index for each public chain from normalized within-repertoire ranks of inferred template counts. Generation probabilities in a later analysis came from a VDJ recombination model fitted to out-of-frame rearrangements, and those results were checked against IGoR. In a later analysis, hypergeometric tests were used to score TCR-TCR, TCR-HLA and TCR-CMV co-occurrence, with a repertoire-size bias correction applied to TCR pairs. A later analysis estimated false discovery rates by permuting HLA or CMV assignments 20 times. A later analysis grouped co-occurring TCRs with DBSCAN, adding TCRdist sequence similarity when clustering within HLA-allele-positive subsets. Repertoires with fewer than 30,000 or more than 120,000 public chains, plus five repertoires with anomalous nucleotide sharing, were excluded from co-occurrence clustering. TCRdb stores this immuneACCESS table with in-frame sequences only. Part of the clones is absent; in the studies checked, under half of the shortfall reflects unresolved V genes, and no reason is known for the rest. Clone size and V and J calls were adopted from that table, with D and trimming inferred from the DNA. Across this sample there are 120,000 or so clones, with approximately 68% seen only once. Of the sample, 1.5% to 2% falls within the top ten clones.

From a lookup of the germline V gene, CDR1 and CDR2 are SGHTS and YDEGEE. V drops 10 bases and J drops 3 bases, leaving 17 bases in between. From cysteine to phenylalanine, the CDR3 is 13 amino acids long. Just CDR3 DNA is preserved here, 39 bases in frame from base 1. Overall study results and their limits: In a later analysis, TCR association rates were found to vary across HLA loci, with the most associated TCRs seen for DRB1 alleles and the fewest for HLA-C alleles. An association between a missense DCLRE1C variant and V-gene and J-gene trimming of TCR beta chains was found in a later genetic analysis and replicated in an independent cohort. According to a later analysis, parvovirus B19, influenza, CMV and Epstein-Barr virus appeared linked to several top co-occurrence clusters. Because HLA typing was missing for some donors at each locus, association tests included only the typed subset. Compared with the approximately 670-donor mean, donors in an Asian-associated ancestry cluster had fewer N-insertions in productive TCRs, according to a later genetic analysis. In this cohort, only TCR beta chains were sequenced, and detectable features were limited by the absence of alpha or paired-chain data. When HLA alleles, especially DR and DQ, strongly co-occurred, TCR associations were difficult to assign to individual alleles. The authors suggested that the approach could potentially be generalized to other disease states and immunological phenotypes. At a false discovery rate of 0.05, a later analysis linked 15,000 to 20,000 TCR beta sequences to specific HLA alleles. Linkage disequilibrium might explain the correlated functional status among segregating V segments, but an unknown experimental factor could not be ruled out. In the study, some 160 TCR beta chains were listed as associated with cytomegalovirus. A later analysis found that most CMV-associated TCR beta chains appeared HLA-restricted, with HLA associations seemingly driven largely by CMV exposure. The presence/absence analyses assumed that sequencing depth was roughly uniform across donors, and that assumption may not be true. A further reported finding was that TCR beta sequences accurately predicted the HLA-A and HLA-B alleles for most subjects in the first cohort. A cluster of highly shared sequence variants was judged likely to represent a technical artifact of the sequencing pipeline. A few of the identified cytomegalovirus-associated TCR beta chains were confirmed in vitro to be specific for cytomegalovirus antigens. The only immune exposure information available for the cohort was CMV serostatus. An earlier analysis of 450 to 750 of the donors showed that most TCR beta V segments appeared in productive rearrangements either about 87% or about 30% of the time, which broadly matched IMGT annotations. Compared with equally common non-associated chains, HLA-associated TCR beta chains in a later analysis were more clonally expanded and had lower generation probabilities. Some IMGT-functional V segments, including TRBV6-2 and TRBV6-3, could not be told apart with the 87-base-pair reads, so those segments were excluded. Across donors, most TCR sequences were observed very rarely, whereas some public TCRs were present in many individuals. In both the original and validation cohorts, the classifier was reported to diagnose cytomegalovirus status with high specificity and sensitivity. The earlier analysis of approximately 560 of the donors excluded over 15 rarely observed V segments, including chromosome 9 orphons, because counts were too low.

Specimen: PBMCs. The rearrangement joined TRBV5-8 to TRBJ2-7, and possibly TRBD1, on 6 matching bases. The receptor was isolated from a man aged 25 to 40 in good health and CMV-seropositive. The CDR3 region reads CACWTDTHYEQYF. The DNA is TGTGCCTGCTGGACAGACACACACTACGAGCAGTACTTC.